This T cell receptor beta chain was retrieved from a study of vaccination and CD4 T cells after COVID-19 (dated by TCRdb to 2021 to 2024). Broadly, across the study: Every convalescent patient had a positive nasal swab PCR test for SARS-CoV-2, with mild disease in several patients and severe disease in one. In the convalescent cohort there were six males and four females, among whom were two Hispanic individuals, seven Caucasians, two Asians and one multiracial person. Two doses of either the Pfizer-BioNTech BNT162b2 vaccine (n=8) or the Moderna mRNA-1273 vaccine (n=2) were administered to participants. Post-COVID blood samples were collected from convalescent patients a median of around 100 days after diagnosis, with a range of about 30 to 161 days. The time from the second vaccine dose to post-vaccine blood sampling had a median of around 72 days and ranged from roughly 13 to 241 days. For stimulating the cultures, overlapping spike peptide pools were used, derived from SARS-CoV-2 as well as from the common cold coronaviruses HCoV-NL63, HCoV-OC43 and HCoV-229E. Control cultures used a CEFX viral epitope pool as positive control, an HIV-1 Nef peptide pool as negative control, or no peptide. The spike-specific CD4+ TCR repertoire was compared before and after mRNA vaccination in approximately ten COVID-19 convalescent patients and a few infection-naive healthy vaccine recipients. Results the study describes overall, beyond this receptor: In convalescent patients, nearly all vaccine-specific clones (304 of 307) were found to be mono-reactive for SARS-CoV-2 spike rather than cross-reactive with common cold coronaviruses. An increase in the median number of SARS-CoV-2-reactive clonotypes from approximately 23 after infection to some 40 after vaccination was observed, but the change was not found to be significant. The number of convalescent patients in the study was relatively small, and the study did not examine early timepoints following natural infection. Among the post-vaccine SARS-CoV-2-reactive clones in convalescent patients, a median 86.3% showed up only after vaccination, which suggests vaccine-specific priming.

On this clonotype: What this receptor recognizes is not known. There are no base qualities to consult, and no much larger clone falls within one base.

This specimen's treatment or condition label, interpreted: approximately nine-day PBMC culture with coronavirus spike peptide pools or control peptides (ViraFEST assay). The ViraFEST assay was used in the study, in which antigen-specific T cells were expanded with peptide pools and expanded clonotypes were subsequently identified by TCR sequencing. The convalescent patients' positive SARS-CoV-2 PCR tests fell between March and December 2020, which was before the Alpha, Beta and Delta variants emerged in the United States. Under 2.5 million PBMCs per well were cultured in IMDM with approximately 4.9% human AB serum and 8 to 10 IU/ml IL-2, plus 10 ug/ml peptide pools. Half of the culture medium was replaced with fresh IL-2-containing medium on days 3 and 7. CD4+ T cells were isolated after approximately 10 days of culture through negative selection using the EasySep CD4+ T cell isolation kit. Ficoll-Paque Plus gradient centrifugation was used to isolate PBMCs from whole blood, and the isolated PBMCs were then either used fresh or cryopreserved at -140C. Each culture condition was generally run in triplicate wells.

Libraries were constructed by PCR. TCR sequencing of DNA from cultured CD4+ T cells used the Oncomine TCR Beta short-read assay at the Johns Hopkins FTIC core. Genomic DNA was extracted from the cultured CD4+ T cells with the QIAamp micro DNA kit. The Oncomine TCR Beta libraries from cultured CD4+ T cells were pooled using unique dual indexes and then sequenced on an Illumina iSeq 100. The paper's data handling went like this. Non-productive sequences were filtered out, and CDR3s that did not start with C, did not end with F or W, or were shorter than 7 amino acids were discarded. Antigen-specific clonotypes were identified with the MANAFEST web application by comparing peptide-stimulated wells with reference and other culture wells. To be called positive, a clone needed an FDR below 0.05, an odds ratio above 5, and a productive frequency above 0.1% in at least two of three replicate wells. A clonotype was classed as cross-reactive if the clonotype showed significant expansion both in SARS-CoV-2 spike wells and in at least one common cold coronavirus spike condition. Levenshtein distances (stringdist) and unrooted phylogenetic trees (ape) in R version 3.6.1 were used to assess CDR3 homology. TCRdb handled the public reads itself, with Q25 trimming in fastp and clone calling in MiXCR, and kept productive beta chains. Entries that share a CDR3 protein sequence are merged under the most common genes and DNA. The V and J calls come from TCRdb's annotation, not from the publication. The sample data list around 12,000 distinct CDR3 sequences, and around two fifths of these were observed just once. 18% of the sample is held by the ten biggest clonotypes.

From the cysteine up to the phenylalanine, the CDR3 has a length of 14 residues. Only CDR3 DNA is held: 42 bases, read in frame from base 1. CDR1 and CDR2, per the germline V gene, are SGHTA and FQGNSA. At the junction V is shortened by 2 bases and J by 6 bases, with 11 bases in between. The specimen sequenced was cultured CD4+ T cells from blood. This sequence uses TRBV7-2 and TRBJ2-1; a tentative D match to TRBD1 spans 5 bases. The source is a human donor with COVID-19. The CDR3 protein sequence reads: CASSLKSGSNEQFF. Read as DNA, the sequence is TGTGCCAGCAGCTTAAAGTCAGGGTCCAATGAGCAGTTCTTC.